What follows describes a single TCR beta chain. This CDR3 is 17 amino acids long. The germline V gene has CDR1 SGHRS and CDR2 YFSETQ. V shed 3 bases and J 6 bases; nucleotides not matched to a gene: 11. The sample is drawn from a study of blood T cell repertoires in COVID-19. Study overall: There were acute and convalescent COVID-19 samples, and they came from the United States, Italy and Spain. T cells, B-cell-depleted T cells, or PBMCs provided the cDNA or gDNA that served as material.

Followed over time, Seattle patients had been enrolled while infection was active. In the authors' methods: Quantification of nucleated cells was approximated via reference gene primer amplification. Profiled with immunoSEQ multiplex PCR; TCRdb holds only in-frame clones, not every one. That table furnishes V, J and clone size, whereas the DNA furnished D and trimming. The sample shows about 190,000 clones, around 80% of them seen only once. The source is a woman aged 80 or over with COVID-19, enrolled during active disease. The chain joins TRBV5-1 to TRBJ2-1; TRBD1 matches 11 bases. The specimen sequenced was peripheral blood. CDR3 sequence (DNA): TGCGCCAGCAGCTCACCGACCCCCGGGACAGGGGGCAATGAGCAGTTCTTC. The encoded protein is CASSSPTPGTGGNEQFF.